These 11 T cell receptor beta chains share one sample of origin, sequenced in a study of T-cell reconstitution after alpha-beta-depleted transplantation in children. Unique molecular identifiers were used to barcode this TCRbeta library. TCRdb reprocessed the PCR reads via MiXCR and lists one record per CDR3 protein. The table shows 450,000 to 600,000 distinct CDR3 sequences, with approximately 20% occurring only once. This material consisted of PBMCs from the stem cell graft donor, taken from the stem cell graft. The source of these receptors is a human donor who donated a stem cell graft to a child with acute lymphoblastic leukemia.

This clonotype turned up a few times. This rearrangement joins TRBV9 to TRBJ2-5; a weak D match, TRBD2 (7 bases). Trimming removed 0 bases at V and 5 bases at J, with 11 bases between. The CDR3 has 14 residues. The germline V gene has CDR1 SGDLS and CDR2 YYNGEE. This CDR3 is CASSVEGGGETQYF. The CDR3 DNA sequence: TGTGCCAGCAGCGTAGAAGGGGGGGGTGAGACCCAGTACTTC.

The CDR3 reads CASSTGLPTDTQYF. The CDR3 region has the DNA TGTGCCAGCAGCACGGGACTACCCACAGATACGCAGTATTTT. The chain carries TRBV5-6 and TRBJ2-3; TRBD2 agrees at 7 bases. Germline CDR1 SGHDT, CDR2 YYEEEE. V shed 4 bases, J shed 2 bases, and the junction held 4 bases outside the gene matches. The CDR3 length is 14 residues.

The table lists this clonotype with a few counts. The CDR3 loop is CASSYLAGGAETQYF. The CDR3 DNA follows: TGTGCCAGCAGTTACTTGGCGGGAGGGGCGGAGACCCAGTACTTC. The chain carries TRBV6-5 and TRBJ2-5, with 9 bases lining up with TRBD2. The CDR3 contains 15 residues. Per germline, CDR1 MNHEY and CDR2 SVGAGI. V shed 1 base and J 5 bases; nucleotides not matched to a gene: 5.

The rearrangement links TRBV9 to TRBJ1-1; D might be TRBD1 (5 bases). V dropped 3 bases and J dropped 6 bases, with 18 bases sitting between them. Germline loops: CDR1 SGDLS, CDR2 YYNGEE. This CDR3 is 15 amino acids long. CDR3 amino acids: CASSASDGTLAEAFF. In DNA form, the CDR3 reads TGTGCCAGCAGCGCCTCCGACGGGACCCTGGCTGAAGCTTTCTTT.

The V call is TRBV13, the J call TRBJ2-5; 7 bases map to TRBD1. With 5 bases clipped from V and 6 bases from J, the junction kept 9 bases outside the gene matches. The germline V gene has CDR1 PRHDT and CDR2 FYEKMQ (reference sequence). The CDR3 is made up of 14 amino acids. This CDR3 is CASSGDRAGKTQYF. CDR3 nucleotides: TGTGCCAGCAGCGGAGACAGGGCAGGAAAGACCCAGTACTTC.

This clonotype was seen repeatedly, ten times or more. The chain joins TRBV6-2 or TRBV6-3 to TRBJ2-7; 10 bases agree with TRBD2. There are 14 residues in the CDR3. Germline-derived CDR1 and CDR2 are MNHEY and SVGEGT. J gave up 3 bases and V 5 bases, and 4 bases lay outside the gene matches. DNA of the CDR3: TGTGCCAGCAGTCTAGGACTAGCGGACTACGAGCAGTACTTC. Translating gives CASSLGLADYEQYF.

This clonotype was counted between two and nine times. The gene calls are TRBV7-2 and TRBJ2-7; D is unclear. Per the germline V gene, CDR1 is SGHTA and CDR2 is FQGNSA. With 2 bases removed from V and 2 bases from J, the gap between germline ends came to 7 bases. The CDR3 length is 13 residues. The CDR3 loop reads CASSLYLPYEQYF. The CDR3 coding sequence is TGTGCCAGCAGCTTATACCTCCCCTACGAGCAGTACTTC.

The V call is TRBV24-1, the J call TRBJ1-2; D gene unclear. Germline lookup yields CDR1 KGHDR and CDR2 SFDVKD. Deletions cut 5 bases from V and 3 bases from J, with 12 bases between. There are 14 residues in the CDR3. The CDR3 DNA follows: TGTGCCACCAGTGGACGGAACTGGCACTATGGCTACACCTTC. Its translation: CATSGRNWHYGYTF.

This chain connects TRBV5-6 to TRBJ2-1; 10 nucleotides match TRBD1. The V gene end was trimmed by 7 bases and the J gene end by 9 bases; junction bases not matched to a gene: 7. CDR1 SGHDT and CDR2 YYEEEE come from the germline V gene. This CDR3 is built from 13 residues. CDR3 coding DNA: TGTGCCAGCCAAGGACAGGGGGTGGGTGAGCAGTTCTTC. Residues: CASQGQGVGEQFF.

This clonotype was counted a few times. The V gene is TRBV27, the J gene TRBJ2-7; D call uncertain. Germline CDR1 reads MNHEY; CDR2 reads SMNVEV (reference sequence). Trimming shortened V by 3 bases and J by 6 bases, and 12 bases separated the two germline ends. The CDR3 covers 13 residues. The CDR3 spells CASSFNTLSEQYF. CDR3 nucleotide sequence: TGTGCCAGCAGTTTTAACACCCTAAGCGAGCAGTACTTC.

This clonotype was observed a few times. The CDR3 loop reads CASSYKTGPIGELFF. Written as DNA, the CDR3 is TGTGCCAGCAGCTACAAAACAGGTCCCATAGGGGAGCTGTTTTTT. J is TRBJ2-2 and V is TRBV7-3; a weak D match, TRBD1 (5 bases). Trimming shortened V by 4 bases and J by 8 bases, and 17 bases separated the two germline ends. The CDR3 spans 15 residues. Germline CDR1 reads SGHTA; CDR2 reads FQGTGA.